Listed here is a single T cell receptor (beta chain). Its antigen is unidentified. Profiled with immunoSEQ multiplex PCR; TCRdb holds only in-frame clones, not every one. The sample carries fewer than 500,000 clones, 90% recorded once. V shed 5 bases, J shed 2 bases, and the junction held 7 bases outside the gene matches. The CDR3 is 16 residues long. Germline CDR1 reads SGHNT; CDR2 reads YYREEE (reference sequence). This sample is drawn from a study of Ad26.COV2.S vaccination and SARS-CoV-2 variants. Overall study: The donor was enrolled in the Ad26.COV2.S arm of the COV1001 trial.

Study-wide points: Substantial response breadth was reportedly seen for spike-specific CD8+ and CD4+ T cells after vaccination.

Treatment indicated: around 19 received Ad26.COV2.S at low or high dose, single or two shots; about 5 received placebo; per-sample allocation not given. Samples came from day 63 after the first vaccine or placebo injection. Ad26.COV2.S expressed prefusion-stabilized spike from the original Wuhan strain. The chain employs TRBV5-4 and TRBJ2-3, with TRBD2 matching 11 bases. The source material was peripheral blood, sampled in a trial of Ad26.COV2.S vaccine versus placebo. The clonotype originates from a person aged 18-60 years who received the Ad26.COV2.S COVID-19 vaccine or a placebo. This CDR3 is CASRKTSGVPTDTQYF. The CDR3 DNA sequence: TGTGCCAGCAGGAAGACTAGCGGGGTTCCCACAGATACGCAGTATTTT.